A single sample is the source of the 6 T cell receptor beta chains below, sequenced in a study of Ad26.COV2.S vaccination and SARS-CoV-2 variants. The data were produced by immunoSEQ multiplex PCR, yet TCRdb's version contains in-frame clones alone and is incomplete. The data contain hundreds of thousands of clones, more than 75% of them seen just once; the ten biggest clones take up more than 3%. The treatment denotes: about 20 received Ad26.COV2.S at low or high dose, single or two shots; several received placebo; per-sample allocation not given. Sampling occurred on day 63 after the first vaccine or placebo injection. Material: peripheral blood, obtained in a trial of Ad26.COV2.S vaccine versus placebo. Receptors were obtained from a person aged 18-65 years who received the Ad26.COV2.S COVID-19 vaccine or a placebo.

V gene TRBV9 combines with J gene TRBJ1-6; no definite D call. The CDR3 extends over 15 amino acids. CDR1 SGDLS and CDR2 YYNGEE come from the germline V gene. V was shortened by 0 bases and J by 2 bases, with 6 bases between the two germline ends. The CDR3 DNA reads TGTGCCAGCAGCGTAGCCTCTACCTATAATTCACCCCTCCACTTT. Its translation: CASSVASTYNSPLHF.

CDR3 bases: TGTGCCAGCAGGTTTAGCGGGGGGAGCATTCAGTACTTC. Residues: CASRFSGGSIQYF. The chain is built from TRBV2 and TRBJ2-4; 10 bases are a match to TRBD2. V was pared by 6 bases and J by 9 bases, with 5 bases of the junction left unmatched. CDR1 is SNHLY and CDR2 is FYNNEI in the germline V gene. The CDR3 extends over 13 amino acids. The full variable domain, completed using reference TRBV2 and TRBJ2-4, is EPEVTQTPSHQVTQMGQEVILRCVPISNHLYFYWYRQILGQKVEFLVSFYNNEISEKSEIFDDQFSVERPDGSNFTLKIRSTKLEDSAMYFCASRFSGGSIQYFGAGTRLSVL.

This clone was seen a single time. The genes are TRBV7-2 and TRBJ1-3; D possibly corresponds to TRBD1 (5 bases). Deletions cut 1 base from V and 8 bases from J, with 12 bases between. The CDR3 contains 14 residues. The germline V gene has CDR1 SGHTA and CDR2 FQGNSA. CDR3 protein: CASSLGTLWDTIYF. The CDR3, as DNA: TGTGCCAGCAGCTTAGGGACACTTTGGGACACCATATATTTT.

On this clone itself: Within the sample, other DNA sequences also encode this same CDR3. The rearrangement links TRBV7-9 to TRBJ2-7, with TRBD1 matching over 11 bases. Germline V gives CDR1 SEHNR, CDR2 FQNEAQ (reference sequence). This CDR3 region has 14 residues. Trimming removed 5 bases from V and 4 bases from J; junction bases left unmatched: 4. The CDR3 here is CASSPGQGAYEQYF. Written as DNA, the CDR3 is TGTGCCAGCAGCCCTGGACAGGGGGCGTACGAGCAGTACTTC.

The sample holds a few counts of this clone. The chain joins TRBV15 to TRBJ1-1; TRBD1 matches at 9 bases. The CDR3 contains 15 residues. The V gene's germline CDR1 is LNHNV and CDR2 YYDKDF (reference sequence). Losses at the gene ends were 0 bases for V and 1 base for J; bases not matched to a gene: 0. The DNA of the CDR3 is TGTGCCACCAGCAGAGAGGGACAGGGGAACACTGAAGCTTTCTTT. Translation: CATSREGQGNTEAFF.

J is TRBJ1-1 and V is TRBV5-1; possibly TRBD1 for D (6 bases). Looked up from germline, CDR1 is SGHRS and CDR2 is YFSETQ. The CDR3 runs to 13 residues. Trimming cost V 7 bases and J 4 bases, with 14 bases left between them. CDR3 protein: CASFGGGTTEAFF. The CDR3 nucleotides are TGCGCCAGCTTTGGAGGGGGGACCACTGAAGCTTTCTTT. Full variable domain (outside the CDR3, taken from reference TRBV5-1 and TRBJ1-1): KAGVTQTPRYLIKTRGQQVTLSCSPISGHRSVSWYQQTPGQGLQFLFEYFSETQRNKGNFPGRFSGRQFSNSRSEMNVSTLELGDSALYLCASFGGGTTEAFFGQGTRLTVV.